The 23 T cell receptor beta chains in this list originate from one sample, sequenced in a study of cytomegalovirus exposure and HLA in healthy donors. PCR primers comprised 60 Vbeta and 13 Jbeta primers. TCRdb's copy holds only in-frame clones and misses some; the assay was immunoSEQ multiplex PCR. The repertoire has around 210,000 clones, roughly three quarters of them found once; the top ten carry around 0.38%. The sequenced sample was PBMCs. The receptors originated from a male donor in good health and CMV-seropositive.

The chain carries TRBV30 and TRBJ2-7, with 11 bases identical to TRBD2. V gave up 4 bases and J gave up 6 bases; unmatched junction bases: 8. This CDR3 is built from 14 residues. Germline lookup yields CDR1 GTSNPN and CDR2 SVGIG (reference sequence). CDR3 nucleotides: TGTGCCTGGATTAGCGGGAGGGCCGAGGTCGAGCAGTACTTC. Encoded protein: CAWISGRAEVEQYF. The whole variable domain, filled in from reference TRBV30 and TRBJ2-7, reads SQTIHQWPATLVQPVGSPLSLECTVEGTSNPNLYWYRQAAGRGLQLLFYSVGIGQISSEVPQNLSASRPQDRQFILSSKKLLLSDSGFYLCAWISGRAEVEQYFGPGTRLTVT.

This chain connects TRBV27 to TRBJ2-2; TRBD1 agrees at 7 bases. Germline CDR1 MNHEY, CDR2 SMNVEV (reference sequence). J lost 3 bases, V lost 3 bases, and 4 bases had no gene match. This CDR3 spans 15 amino acids. CDR3 sequence: CASSLVTGDTGELFF. The DNA for the CDR3 is TGTGCCAGCAGTTTGGTAACAGGGGACACCGGGGAGCTGTTTTTT.

This rearrangement joins TRBV11-3 to TRBJ2-5; D perhaps matches TRBD1 (6 bases). Germline lookup yields CDR1 SGHNT and CDR2 YENEEA. Trimming left V 5 bases short and J 3 bases short, with 13 bases between. CDR3 length: 14 amino acids. CDR3 in DNA: TGTGCCAGCAGCCCCCGGGACAAAAAAGAGACCCAGTACTTC. It yields the protein CASSPRDKKETQYF.

In the case of this clone: Other DNA sequences in this specimen translate into the identical CDR3. The chain is built from TRBV6-1 and TRBJ2-3; D is perhaps TRBD2 (5 bases). The CDR3 runs to 15 residues. Germline values: CDR1 MNHNS, CDR2 SASEGT. V was shortened by 3 bases and J by 0 bases, with 10 bases between the two germline ends. CDR3 amino acids: CASSEIGGSTDTQYF. CDR3 in DNA: TGTGCCAGCAGTGAGATTGGCGGGAGCACAGATACGCAGTATTTT.

V is TRBV9 and J is TRBJ2-7; possibly TRBD1 for D (6 bases). The germline V and J ends were trimmed by 0 bases and 5 bases, with 12 bases remaining between them. CDR1 is SGDLS and CDR2 is YYNGEE in the germline V gene. CDR3 length: 14 amino acids. The CDR3: CASSVGKGVDEQYF. CDR3 in DNA: TGTGCCAGCAGCGTAGGTAAGGGGGTCGACGAGCAGTACTTC.

The rearrangement links TRBV5-6 to TRBJ1-1; D may be TRBD1 (5 bases). The CDR3 is made up of 12 amino acids. Trimming shortened V by 4 bases and J by 11 bases, and 15 bases separated the two germline ends. The germline gives CDR1 SGHDT, CDR2 YYEEEE. The CDR3 loop reads CASSLLGGAAFF. The CDR3 bases are TGTGCCAGCAGCCTCCTGGGTGGGGCGGCTTTCTTT.

This chain uses TRBV28 with TRBJ1-1; D perhaps matches TRBD1 (5 bases). Germline loops: CDR1 MDHEN, CDR2 SYDVKM. V lost 2 bases and J lost 0, with 10 bases in between. The CDR3 contains 15 residues. The chain's CDR3 is CASSLRGHLNTEAFF. The CDR3 nucleotides are TGTGCCAGCAGTTTAAGAGGACACCTGAACACTGAAGCTTTCTTT.

This CDR3 reads CASGRPSGGAFDEQFF. The CDR3 bases are TGTGCCAGTGGCCGCCCTAGCGGGGGGGCTTTTGATGAGCAGTTCTTC. The chain combines TRBV19 with TRBJ2-1; 12 bases line up with TRBD2. The CDR3 contains 16 residues. Per germline, CDR1 LNHDA and CDR2 SQIVND (reference sequence). Trimming took 8 bases from V and 8 from J; bases not matched to a gene: 13.

The DNA for the CDR3 is TGTGCCAGCAGCCCTCCCGGACTAGCGGGAGTAACTAAGTACTTC. Its protein is CASSPPGLAGVTKYF. The gene calls are TRBV7-9 and TRBJ2-7; 13 bases align to TRBD2. J gave up 11 bases and V 5 bases, and 12 bases lay outside the gene matches. The CDR3 loop spans 15 amino acids. Germline V gives CDR1 SEHNR, CDR2 FQNEAQ (reference sequence).

The chain carries TRBV6-5 and TRBJ2-7, with no clear D. The CDR3 has 11 residues. Trimming pared 4 bases from V and 4 bases from J, leaving 5 bases between. The germline V gene encodes CDR1 MNHEY and CDR2 SVGAGI. This CDR3 reads CASSSRYEQYF. The CDR3 DNA sequence: TGTGCCAGCAGTTCCCGGTACGAGCAGTACTTC.

This clone was seen only a few times. This chain links TRBV19 with TRBJ2-7, with 11 positions matching TRBD1. Germline trimming cut 7 bases from V and 5 bases from J; bases unmatched to any gene: 13. The CDR3 spans 16 residues. CDR1 and CDR2 from the germline V gene are LNHDA and SQIVND (reference sequence). The CDR3 DNA is TGTGCCAGTATATTCAGCCCGGGACAGGGGGGTCACGAGCAGTACTTC. Protein product: CASIFSPGQGGHEQYF.

This clone came up a few times. The chain has TRBV19 and TRBJ2-3, with 9 bases lining up with TRBD1. J was trimmed by 2 bases and V by 5 bases; bases with no gene match: 8. CDR3 length: 16 residues. In germline, CDR1 is LNHDA, CDR2 SQIVND (reference sequence). CDR3 sequence reads: CASSPGQGRNTDTQYF. The CDR3 DNA reads TGTGCCAGTAGTCCCGGACAGGGGAGGAACACAGATACGCAGTATTTT.

The chain couples TRBV7-9 to TRBJ1-1; no clear D. Between the trimmed V and J ends, which lost 2 bases and 1 base, there was a span of 11 bases. This CDR3 has 15 residues. Germline CDR1 reads SEHNR; CDR2 reads FQNEAQ (reference sequence). CDR3 region: CASSLKPEPNTEAFF. In nucleotides, the CDR3 is TGTGCCAGCAGCTTAAAACCCGAGCCGAACACTGAAGCTTTCTTT.

This clone appeared a few times. This chain links TRBV5-4 with TRBJ2-7, with D perhaps TRBD2 (6 bases). The CDR3 runs 17 residues. Germline CDR1 and CDR2: SGHNT and YYREEE (reference sequence). V was cut by 2 bases and J by 9 bases, with 27 bases left in between. The CDR3 DNA reads as TGTGCCAGCAGCTTCGGGTGGACATTCCCCGGGAGTAAGGGGCAGTACTTC. Protein sequence: CASSFGWTFPGSKGQYF.

This rearrangement joins TRBV7-3 to TRBJ2-2; TRBD1 matches at 7 bases. The junction had 7 bases not matched to a gene; V was cut back by 4 bases and J by 5 bases. The CDR3 has 15 amino acids. The germline CDR1 and CDR2 sequences are SGHTA and FQGTGA. The CDR3: CASSSDRDGTGELFF. In DNA form, the CDR3 reads TGTGCCAGCAGCTCCGACAGGGACGGTACCGGGGAGCTGTTTTTT.

J is TRBJ2-2 and V is TRBV5-1, with 7 bases fitting TRBD2. V shed 4 bases, J shed 7 bases, and the junction held 7 bases outside the gene matches. Germline V gene data show CDR1 as SGHRS and CDR2 as YFSETQ. The length of the CDR3 is 14 residues. The CDR3 is CASSRGGPDGELFF. CDR3 in DNA: TGCGCCAGCAGCCGCGGGGGTCCGGACGGGGAGCTGTTTTTT.

V usage is TRBV4-3 and J usage is TRBJ2-5, with 10 bases fitting TRBD1. The CDR3 has 15 amino acids. The V and J ends lost 5 bases and 0 bases, in that order; junction bases with no gene match: 3. Germline V gene data show CDR1 as LGHNA and CDR2 as YSLEER. The CDR3 loop is CASSDGQGDQETQYF. The CDR3 DNA reads TGCGCCAGCAGCGACGGACAGGGGGACCAAGAGACCCAGTACTTC.

A remark on this clone: One junction end disagrees with the germline gene, perhaps due to a read error. This chain connects TRBV7-7 to TRBJ2-6; D perhaps matches TRBD2 (6 bases). This CDR3 region has 17 residues. Germline V CDR1 and CDR2: SSHAT, FNYEAQ (reference sequence). Written as DNA, the CDR3 is TGTGCTAGCAGCTCCCCTGGGCCGGGAGCTGGGGCCAACGTCCTGACTTTC. Its protein product is CASSSPGPGAGANVLTF.

This rearrangement joins TRBV7-6 to TRBJ2-7; TRBD2 agrees at 9 bases. With V trimmed by 4 bases and J by 4 bases, 5 bases remained unmatched. The CDR3 has 14 amino acids. Germline CDR1 reads SGHVS; CDR2 reads FNYEAQ. In DNA form, the CDR3 reads TGTGCCAGCAGCTACTCTAGCGGGGTATACGAGCAGTACTTC. Encoded protein: CASSYSSGVYEQYF. The variable domain in full, completed from reference TRBV7-6 and TRBJ2-7, reads GAGVSQSPRYKVTKRGQDVALRCDPISGHVSLYWYRQALGQGPEFLTYFNYEAQQDKSGLPNDRFSAERPEGSISTLTIQRTEQRDSAMYRCASSYSSGVYEQYFGPGTRLTVT.

This chain's CDR3 is CASSPQGGGNQPQHF. In nucleotides, the CDR3 is TGTGCCAGCAGCCCACAAGGAGGGGGCAATCAGCCCCAGCATTTT. The chain joins TRBV9 to TRBJ1-5; maybe TRBD1 (5 bases). CDR1 is SGDLS, CDR2 YYNGEE, per germline. Trimming cost V 4 bases and J 2 bases, with 13 bases left between them. This CDR3 is built from 15 residues. The full variable domain, with the rest looked up from reference TRBV9 and TRBJ1-5, is DSGVTQTPKHLITATGQRVTLRCSPRSGDLSVYWYQQSLDQGLQFLIQYYNGEERAKGNILERFSAQQFPDLHSELNLSSLELGDSALYFCASSPQGGGNQPQHFGDGTRLSIL.

The table lists this clone with a few counts. The chain links TRBV2 to TRBJ1-2, with TRBD1 matching 9 bases. The trim removed 8 bases at V and 3 bases at J, leaving 10 bases unmatched. Germline loops: CDR1 SNHLY, CDR2 FYNNEI. The CDR3 is 15 residues long. The chain's CDR3 is CASQMGTGNYYGYTF. The DNA of the CDR3 is TGTGCCAGCCAGATGGGGACAGGGAATTACTATGGCTACACCTTC.

This clone was picked up a small number of times. The gene calls are TRBV30 and TRBJ1-2, with 7 positions matching TRBD1. V lost 7 bases to trimming and J lost 6 bases; unmatched junction nucleotides: 11. The germline V gene has CDR1 GTSNPN and CDR2 SVGIG (reference sequence). CDR3 length equals 13 residues. The CDR3 region has the DNA TGTGCCTTCGACAGGGCAGGACGCCATGGCTACACCTTC. Translation: CAFDRAGRHGYTF.

The gene calls are TRBV5-1 and TRBJ1-2; 9 positions agree with TRBD1. Germline loops: CDR1 SGHRS, CDR2 YFSETQ. J was trimmed by 0 bases and V by 2 bases; bases with no gene match: 2. The CDR3 covers 15 residues. CDR3 sequence: CASSLGTGTNYGYTF. DNA for the CDR3: TGCGCCAGCAGCTTAGGGACAGGGACTAACTATGGCTACACCTTC.